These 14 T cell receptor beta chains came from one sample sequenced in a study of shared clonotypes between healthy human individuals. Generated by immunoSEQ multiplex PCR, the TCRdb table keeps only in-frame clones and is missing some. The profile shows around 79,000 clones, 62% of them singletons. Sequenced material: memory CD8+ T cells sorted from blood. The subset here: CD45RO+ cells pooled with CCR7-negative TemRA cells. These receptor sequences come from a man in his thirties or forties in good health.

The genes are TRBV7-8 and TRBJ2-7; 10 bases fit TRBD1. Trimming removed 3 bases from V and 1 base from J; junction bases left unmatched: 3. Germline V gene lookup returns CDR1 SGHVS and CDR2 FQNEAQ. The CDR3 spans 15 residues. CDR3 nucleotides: TGTGCCAGCAGCTTGTGGACAGGGGGTTCCTACGAGCAGTACTTC. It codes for CASSLWTGGSYEQYF.

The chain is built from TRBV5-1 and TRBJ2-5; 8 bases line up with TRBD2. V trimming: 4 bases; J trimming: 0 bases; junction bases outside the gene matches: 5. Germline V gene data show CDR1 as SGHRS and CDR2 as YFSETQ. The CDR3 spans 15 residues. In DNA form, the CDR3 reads TGCGCCAGCAGCCCTAGCGGGTCCCACCAAGAGACCCAGTACTTC. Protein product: CASSPSGSHQETQYF.

CDR3 sequence: CATSRERQDLEKLFF. CDR3 DNA sequence: TGTGCCACCAGCAGAGAACGACAGGACCTTGAAAAACTGTTTTTT. This chain uses TRBV15 with TRBJ1-4; D might be TRBD1 (6 bases). Trimming pared 0 bases from V and 7 bases from J, leaving 12 bases between. Germline values: CDR1 LNHNV, CDR2 YYDKDF (reference sequence). This CDR3 contains 15 residues.

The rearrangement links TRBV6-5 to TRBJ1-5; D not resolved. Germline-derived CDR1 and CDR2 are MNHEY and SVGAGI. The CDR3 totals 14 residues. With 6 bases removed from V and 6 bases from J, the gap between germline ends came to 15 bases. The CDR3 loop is CASSPSRVSQPQHF. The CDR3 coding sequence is TGTGCCAGCAGCCCCAGTAGGGTTAGTCAGCCCCAGCATTTT.

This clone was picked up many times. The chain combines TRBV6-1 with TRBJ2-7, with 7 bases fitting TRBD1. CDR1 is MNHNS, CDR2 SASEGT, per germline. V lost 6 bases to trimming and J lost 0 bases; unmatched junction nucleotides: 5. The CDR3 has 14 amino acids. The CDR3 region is CASRLRDSSYEQYF. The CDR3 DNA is TGTGCCAGCAGACTCCGGGACAGCTCCTACGAGCAGTACTTC.

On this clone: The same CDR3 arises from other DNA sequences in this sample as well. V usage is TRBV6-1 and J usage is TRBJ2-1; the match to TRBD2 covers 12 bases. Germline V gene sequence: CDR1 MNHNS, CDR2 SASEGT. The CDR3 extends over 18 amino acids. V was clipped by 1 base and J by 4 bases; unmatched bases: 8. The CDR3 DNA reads TGTGCCAGCAGTGAAGTGACAGGGACTAGCGGGCTTTACAATGAGCAGTTCTTC. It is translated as CASSEVTGTSGLYNEQFF.

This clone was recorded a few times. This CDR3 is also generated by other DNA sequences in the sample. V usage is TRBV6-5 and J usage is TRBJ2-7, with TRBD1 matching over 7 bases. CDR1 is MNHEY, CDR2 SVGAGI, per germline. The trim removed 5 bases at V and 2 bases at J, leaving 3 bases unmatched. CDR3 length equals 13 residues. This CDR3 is CASSPTGAYEQYF. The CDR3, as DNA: TGTGCCAGCAGTCCCACAGGGGCCTACGAGCAGTACTTC.

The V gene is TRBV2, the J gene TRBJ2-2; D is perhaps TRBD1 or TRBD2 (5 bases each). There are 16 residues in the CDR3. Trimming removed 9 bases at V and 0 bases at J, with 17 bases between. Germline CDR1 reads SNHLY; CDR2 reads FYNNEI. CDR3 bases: TGTGCCAGGGGCAGGTGGGACCGAACGAACACCGGGGAGCTGTTTTTT. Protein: CARGRWDRTNTGELFF.

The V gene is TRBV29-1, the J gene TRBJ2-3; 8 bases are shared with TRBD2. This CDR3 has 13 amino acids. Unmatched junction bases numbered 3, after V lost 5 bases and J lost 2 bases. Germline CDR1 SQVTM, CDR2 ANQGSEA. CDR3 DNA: TGCAGCGTTCCTAGCGGGTACACAGATACGCAGTATTTT. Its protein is CSVPSGYTDTQYF.

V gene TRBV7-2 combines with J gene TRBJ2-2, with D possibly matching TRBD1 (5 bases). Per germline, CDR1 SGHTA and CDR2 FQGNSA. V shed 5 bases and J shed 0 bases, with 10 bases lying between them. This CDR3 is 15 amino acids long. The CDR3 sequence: CASSRPRANTGELFF. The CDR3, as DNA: TGTGCCAGCAGCCGCCCCAGGGCGAACACCGGGGAGCTGTTTTTT.

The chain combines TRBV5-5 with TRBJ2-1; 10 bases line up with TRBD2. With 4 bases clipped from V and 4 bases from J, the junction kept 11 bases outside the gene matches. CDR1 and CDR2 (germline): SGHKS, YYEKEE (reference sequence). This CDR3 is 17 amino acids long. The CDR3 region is CASSPPSGRASYNEQFF. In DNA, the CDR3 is TGTGCCAGCAGCCCCCCGAGCGGGAGGGCATCTTACAATGAGCAGTTCTTC.

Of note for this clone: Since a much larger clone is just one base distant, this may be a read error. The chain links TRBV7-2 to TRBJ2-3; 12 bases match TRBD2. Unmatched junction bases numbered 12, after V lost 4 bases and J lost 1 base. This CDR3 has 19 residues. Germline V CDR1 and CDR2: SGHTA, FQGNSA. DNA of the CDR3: TGTGCCAGCAGCTCTCCCCCGGGACTAGCGGGCCTATGCACAGATACGCAGTATTTT. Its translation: CASSSPPGLAGLCTDTQYF.

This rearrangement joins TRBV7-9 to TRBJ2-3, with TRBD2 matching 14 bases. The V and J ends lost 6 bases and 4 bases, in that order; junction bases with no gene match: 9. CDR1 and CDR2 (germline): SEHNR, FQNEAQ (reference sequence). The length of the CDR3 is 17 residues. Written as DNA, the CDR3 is TGTGCCAGCAGGACGGGACTAGCGGGAGCGGGGGCAGATACGCAGTATTTT. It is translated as CASRTGLAGAGADTQYF.

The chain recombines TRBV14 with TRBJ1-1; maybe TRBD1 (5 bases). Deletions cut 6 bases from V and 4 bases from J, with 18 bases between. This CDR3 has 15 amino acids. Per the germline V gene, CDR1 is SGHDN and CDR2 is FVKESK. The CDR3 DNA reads TGTGCCAGCAGTCTACTCGGGACTGGGGGCACTGAAGCTTTCTTT. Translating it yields CASSLLGTGGTEAFF.